The 32 T cell receptor beta chains below were found in one sample sequenced in a study of glioma-infiltrating T cells after dendritic cell vaccination (dated by TCRdb to the mid-2010s). Library creation used the immunoSEQ multiplex PCR assay. Not all clones reach the TCRdb copy of this immuneACCESS table, which keeps in-frame sequences only. Checked studies attribute under half of the gap to unresolved V genes and leave the rest unexplained. In this sample the table shows about 90,000 clones, approximately 87% of which occur a single time. The leading ten clones occupy about 3.2% of the sample. The material sequenced was blood, taken before dendritic cell vaccination. The receptors were sampled from a human donor with glioblastoma.

This chain links TRBV7-3 with TRBJ2-5; 7 positions agree with TRBD2. The CDR3 totals 15 residues. With V trimmed by 2 bases and J by 5 bases, 8 bases remained unmatched. Germline-derived CDR1 and CDR2 are SGHTA and FQGTGA. CDR3 DNA sequence: TGTGCCAGCAGCTTAGATGGCGGGAGTCGGGAGACCCAGTACTTC. Amino acids: CASSLDGGSRETQYF. The full variable domain, its missing parts supplied by reference TRBV7-3 and TRBJ2-5, is GAGVSQTPSNKVTEKGKYVELRCDPISGHTALYWYRQSLGQGPEFLIYFQGTGAADDSGLPNDRFFAVRPEGSVSTLKIQRTERGDSAVYLCASSLDGGSRETQYFGPGTRLLVL.

V gene TRBV5-1 combines with J gene TRBJ1-6; no clear D. The V and J ends lost 3 bases and 9 bases respectively, with 13 bases between them. Germline V gene data show CDR1 as SGHRS and CDR2 as YFSETQ. The CDR3 length is 14 residues. In DNA form, the CDR3 reads TGCGCCAGCAGCTACTCCTCCTACGGTTCACCCCTCCACTTT. As protein: CASSYSSYGSPLHF.

The chain has TRBV6-1 and TRBJ1-1; no reliable D call. The germline V gene has CDR1 MNHNS and CDR2 SASEGT. V gave up 6 bases and J gave up 1 base, with 6 bases separating them. This CDR3 region has 12 residues. CDR3: CASRAGNTEAFF. CDR3 DNA: TGTGCCAGCAGGGCAGGGAACACTGAAGCTTTCTTT.

This clone appeared once. The chain couples TRBV19 to TRBJ1-2, with D possibly matching TRBD1 (6 bases). Trimming left V 8 bases short and J 4 bases short, with 14 bases between. The CDR3 extends over 13 amino acids. Looked up from germline, CDR1 is LNHDA and CDR2 is SQIVND (reference sequence). The CDR3 DNA follows: TGTGCCAGTCACGCCCAGGGGCCCTATGGCTACACCTTC. Its protein product is CASHAQGPYGYTF.

The V and J genes are TRBV7-3 and TRBJ2-3; D may be TRBD2 (7 bases). Per germline, CDR1 SGHTA and CDR2 FQGTGA. Trimming removed 5 bases from V and 5 bases from J, with 20 bases in between. This CDR3 has 16 amino acids. CDR3 loop: CASSLGMGGGGDTQYF. The CDR3 region has the DNA TGTGCCAGCAGCCTAGGGATGGGAGGGGGAGGAGATACGCAGTATTTT.

The V call is TRBV11-3, the J call TRBJ1-1; D is ambiguous. CDR3 length equals 15 residues. Germline loops: CDR1 SGHNT, CDR2 YENEEA. V lost 4 bases and J lost 5, with 17 bases in between. CDR3 region: CASSSPEDVLTEAFF. Written as DNA, the CDR3 is TGTGCCAGCAGCTCGCCGGAGGATGTGTTAACTGAAGCTTTCTTT. The full variable domain, completed using reference TRBV11-3 and TRBJ1-1, is EAGVVQSPRYKIIEKKQPVAFWCNPISGHNTLYWYLQNLGQGPELLIRYENEEAVDDSQLPKDRFSAERLKGVDSTLKIQPAELGDSAVYLCASSSPEDVLTEAFFGQGTRLTVV.

V is TRBV12-2 and J is TRBJ2-7; the D call TRBD1 from the table was never checked on the DNA. TRBV12-2 is recorded as a pseudogene. The CDR3 sequence is 17 residues long. CDR3 DNA sequence: TGTGCAAGTCGCTTAGAGCTCGGACAGGGGATAACCTACGAGCAGTACTTC. This translates into CASRLELGQGITYEQYF.

The chain carries TRBV5-1 and TRBJ2-5; 7 bases agree with TRBD2. Germline CDR1 and CDR2: SGHRS and YFSETQ. Losses at the gene ends were 0 bases for V and 5 bases for J; bases not matched to a gene: 7. The CDR3 loop spans 15 amino acids. CDR3 in DNA: TGCGCCAGCAGCTTGGACCAAGGAGCGGGGGAGACCCAGTACTTC. Residues: CASSLDQGAGETQYF. Drawing the rest from reference TRBV5-1 and TRBJ2-5, the complete variable domain is KAGVTQTPRYLIKTRGQQVTLSCSPISGHRSVSWYQQTPGQGLQFLFEYFSETQRNKGNFPGRFSGRQFSNSRSEMNVSTLELGDSALYLCASSLDQGAGETQYFGPGTRLLVL.

The chain links TRBV4-2 to TRBJ1-2; the D is unclear. The CDR3 extends over 17 amino acids. Trimming removed 0 bases at V and 6 bases at J, with 20 bases between. CDR1 and CDR2 from the germline V gene are LGHNA and YNFKEQ. CDR3 protein: CASSQEPPGRERDGYTF. Here the CDR3 DNA reads TGTGCCAGCAGCCAAGAGCCTCCAGGACGGGAAAGAGATGGCTACACCTTC.

The rearrangement joins TRBV29-1 to TRBJ1-1; D call uncertain. The CDR3 length is 11 residues. Germline V lookup: CDR1 SQVTM, CDR2 ANQGSEA. V lost 7 bases to trimming and J lost 3 bases, with 9 bases between them. For the CDR3, the DNA is TGCAGCGCTCGAGGTCACACTGAAGCTTTCTTT. Protein sequence: CSARGHTEAFF.

This clone was detected only a few times. The rearrangement links TRBV5-1 to TRBJ1-1; D gene uncertain. This CDR3 is 16 amino acids long. The V end lost 2 bases, the J end lost 1 base, and 15 bases lay between the germline ends. CDR1 and CDR2 (germline): SGHRS, YFSETQ. In DNA form, the CDR3 reads TGCGCCAGCAGCTTCAGCGGCTTCCGGGAGAACACTGAAGCTTTCTTT. Residues: CASSFSGFRENTEAFF.

In nucleotides, the CDR3 is TGTGCCAGCAGCCAAGATAGTGAGCAGTTCTTC. Its translation is CASSQDSEQFF. This chain joins TRBV14 and TRBJ2-1; D not certain. This CDR3 is built from 11 residues. Trimming pared 0 bases from V and 9 bases from J, leaving 3 bases between. Germline V gene data show CDR1 as SGHDN and CDR2 as FVKESK.

The gene calls are TRBV7-6 and TRBJ2-2, with 14 positions matching TRBD2. The CDR3 has 16 residues. V lost 4 bases and J lost 7; bases outside the gene matches: 5. CDR1 is SGHVS, CDR2 FNYEAQ, per germline. This CDR3 is CASSSTSGGAGGELFF. As DNA, the CDR3 is TGTGCCAGCAGCTCGACTAGCGGGGGGGCCGGCGGGGAGCTGTTTTTT.

The rearrangement links TRBV7-6 to TRBJ2-5; no clear D gene. V was trimmed by 2 bases and J by 2 bases, leaving 6 bases between them. The CDR3 runs to 13 residues. From germline, CDR1 is SGHVS and CDR2 FNYEAQ. The CDR3 nucleotides are TGTGCCAGCAGCTTACGGTTACAAGAGACCCAGTACTTC. Translating it yields CASSLRLQETQYF.

The chain uses TRBV4-2 and TRBJ2-5, with TRBD2 identical over 8 bases. This CDR3 spans 18 amino acids. Germline V gene lookup returns CDR1 LGHNA and CDR2 YNFKEQ. After removal of 0 bases from V and 1 base from J, the junction contained 10 bases not matched to a gene. The CDR3 region is CASSQEASGPTFQETQYF. The CDR3 DNA reads as TGTGCCAGCAGCCAAGAAGCTAGCGGGCCCACCTTCCAAGAGACCCAGTACTTC.

The rearrangement joins TRBV30 to TRBJ2-7; D not resolved. V was trimmed by 0 bases and J by 0 bases, leaving 12 bases between them. This CDR3 is built from 15 residues. Germline CDR1 and CDR2: GTSNPN and SVGIG (reference sequence). CDR3: CAWSVGRLSSYEQYF. DNA of the CDR3: TGTGCCTGGAGTGTAGGCAGGCTGAGCTCCTACGAGCAGTACTTC.

CDR3 nucleotide sequence: TGTGCCAGCTCACTGCCCGACAGGGGGATTAACTATGGCTACACCTTC. Translating gives CASSLPDRGINYGYTF. The chain uses TRBV18 and TRBJ1-2, with 9 nucleotides matching TRBD1. The CDR3 consists of 16 residues. J was trimmed by 1 base and V by 4 bases; bases with no gene match: 7. Germline lookup yields CDR1 KGHSH and CDR2 LQKENI. Full variable domain (missing parts from reference TRBV18 and TRBJ1-2): NAGVMQNPRHLVRRRGQEARLRCSPMKGHSHVYWYRQLPEEGLKFMVYLQKENIIDESGMPKERFSAEFPKEGPSILRIQQVVRGDSAAYFCASSLPDRGINYGYTFGSGTRLTVV.

J is TRBJ1-3 and V is TRBV2; 7 bases line up with TRBD1. Germline lookup yields CDR1 SNHLY and CDR2 FYNNEI. CDR3 size: 14 residues. Unmatched junction bases numbered 4, after V lost 8 bases and J lost 0 bases. In DNA, the CDR3 is TGTGCCAGCTCAACAGGGGCCTCTGGAAACACCATATATTTT. Translating gives CASSTGASGNTIYF.

This chain connects TRBV6-5 to TRBJ2-3; TRBD1 matches at 8 bases. Germline-derived CDR1 and CDR2 are MNHEY and SVGAGI. This CDR3 spans 15 amino acids. The trim removed 5 bases at V and 2 bases at J, leaving 6 bases unmatched. CDR3 amino acids: CASSTRGRDTDTQYF. The CDR3 DNA reads TGTGCCAGCAGTACCAGGGGGCGAGACACAGATACGCAGTATTTT.

V gene TRBV10-3 combines with J gene TRBJ1-5; 7 nucleotides line up with TRBD1. V shed 0 bases, J shed 2 bases, and the junction held 1 base outside the gene matches. The CDR3 consists of 15 residues. Germline-derived CDR1 and CDR2 are ENHRY and SYGVKD. The CDR3 spells CAISESGGGNQPQHF. DNA of the CDR3: TGTGCCATCAGTGAGTCAGGGGGCGGCAATCAGCCCCAGCATTTT.

This clone occurred once. This chain joins TRBV9 and TRBJ2-1, with D possibly matching TRBD1 (6 bases). The germline V gene encodes CDR1 SGDLS and CDR2 YYNGEE. Trimming removed 0 bases from V and 5 bases from J, with 9 bases in between. This CDR3 region has 14 residues. Here the CDR3 DNA reads TGTGCCAGCAGCGTAGGGGGACACGACAATGAGCAGTTCTTC. This sequence encodes CASSVGGHDNEQFF.

The V gene is TRBV5-5, the J gene TRBJ1-1; TRBD1 matches 9 bases. This CDR3 spans 16 amino acids. With 1 base clipped from V and 4 bases from J, the junction kept 8 bases outside the gene matches. Germline V gives CDR1 SGHKS, CDR2 YYEKEE (reference sequence). The CDR3 bases are TGTGCCAGCAGCTTGCCCGGGACAGGGAGGGTCACTGAAGCTTTCTTT. Its translation: CASSLPGTGRVTEAFF.

The chain joins TRBV11-3 to TRBJ2-6; TRBD2 is a possible D gene (5 bases). The V gene lost 4 bases and the J gene lost 0 bases, with 7 bases spanning the gap. CDR3 length: 15 amino acids. Germline V gene lookup returns CDR1 SGHNT and CDR2 YENEEA. The CDR3 coding sequence is TGTGCCAGCAGCTGGAGGACCTCTGGGGCCAACGTCCTGACTTTC. Residues: CASSWRTSGANVLTF.

This chain joins TRBV18 and TRBJ2-5; tentatively, D is TRBD1 (5 bases). CDR1 is KGHSH and CDR2 is LQKENI in the germline V gene. V was pared by 3 bases and J by 1 base, with 9 bases between. CDR3 length: 14 residues. CDR3 protein: CASSPRQTQETQYF. In DNA form, the CDR3 reads TGTGCCAGCTCACCGCGACAGACCCAAGAGACCCAGTACTTC.

A word on this clone: Other DNA sequences within the sample encode an identical CDR3. The chain has TRBV5-1 and TRBJ2-7; D may be TRBD1 (6 bases). From germline, CDR1 is SGHRS and CDR2 YFSETQ. Trimming stripped 2 bases from V and 2 bases from J, with 11 bases between. CDR3 size: 14 residues. The CDR3 is CASSLQGTTYEQYF. In nucleotides, the CDR3 is TGCGCCAGCAGCTTACAGGGAACCACCTACGAGCAGTACTTC.

The gene calls are TRBV4-1 and TRBJ2-7; the D gene is possibly TRBD1 (6 bases). The V and J ends lost 2 bases and 1 base respectively, with 9 bases between them. Germline lookup yields CDR1 MGHRA and CDR2 YSYEKL. The CDR3 contains 14 residues. CDR3 region: CASSQKGGSYEQYF. CDR3 DNA sequence: TGCGCCAGCAGCCAAAAAGGGGGATCCTACGAGCAGTACTTC.

This rearrangement joins TRBV18 to TRBJ1-5, with D possibly TRBD1 on 5 matching bases. The CDR3 extends over 14 amino acids. Germline loops: CDR1 KGHSH, CDR2 LQKENI. V gave up 8 bases and J gave up 2 bases, with 13 bases separating them. The CDR3 loop is CASGGGRGNQPQHF. CDR3 DNA sequence: TGTGCCAGCGGGGGGGGAAGGGGCAATCAGCCCCAGCATTTT.

The genes are TRBV7-9 and TRBJ2-3; 7 positions agree with TRBD2. The J segment lost 0 bases and the V segment lost 10 bases, leaving 10 bases of the junction unmatched. CDR1 and CDR2 (germline): SEHNR, FQNEAQ (reference sequence). The CDR3 has 15 amino acids. In DNA form, the CDR3 reads TGTGCCATACCCCTAGCGGCCTTAAGCACAGATACGCAGTATTTT. As protein: CAIPLAALSTDTQYF.

This chain links TRBV2 with TRBJ2-7, with D maybe TRBD1 (5 bases). V lost 4 bases, J lost 6 bases, and 13 bases lay in between. CDR3 length: 13 amino acids. CDR1 SNHLY and CDR2 FYNNEI come from the germline V gene. CDR3 amino acids: CASSGGWASEQYF. The CDR3 nucleotides read TGTGCCAGCAGTGGGGGCTGGGCCTCCGAGCAGTACTTC.

This rearrangement joins TRBV7-2 to TRBJ2-4; TRBD2 agrees at 8 bases. Germline V CDR1 and CDR2: SGHTA, FQGNSA. The trim removed 4 bases at V and 2 bases at J, leaving 7 bases unmatched. CDR3 length: 16 residues. DNA for the CDR3: TGTGCCAGCAGCTCCCCCGGGACTAGGACCAAAAACATTCAGTACTTC. Its protein product is CASSSPGTRTKNIQYF.

Only one count was recorded for this clone. The chain combines TRBV6-5 with TRBJ2-1; the D is unclear. The V and J ends lost 1 base and 9 bases respectively, with 10 bases between them. The CDR3 loop spans 13 amino acids. Germline loops: CDR1 MNHEY, CDR2 SVGAGI. The CDR3 DNA is TGTGCCAGCAGTTACTACGGGTTTATTGAGCAGTTCTTC. It encodes CASSYYGFIEQFF.

The chain has TRBV7-2 and TRBJ1-4; the D gene is possibly TRBD1 (5 bases). This CDR3 is 16 amino acids long. Germline CDR1 SGHTA, CDR2 FQGNSA. The V end was cut by 7 bases, the J end by 7 bases, with 22 bases between. CDR3: CASTRTGGFGGEKLFF. The CDR3 DNA reads as TGTGCCAGCACCCGTACGGGGGGTTTTGGGGGTGAAAAACTGTTTTTT.